The clone carrying this TCR beta chain was found many times. Its antigen is not known. The read ends 3 residues shy of where the CDR3 ends; the end is completed using the germline J gene. CDR1 is SGHRS, CDR2 YFSETQ, per germline. J lost 8 bases, V lost 0 bases, and 10 bases had no gene match. The CDR3 is 16 residues long. The sample comes from a study of T cell clonality in common variable immunodeficiency. Findings and limits, study-wide: CVID subjects shared fewer TCRbeta clones than healthy controls did. The cause of increased CVID clonality remains unclear without subpopulation sequencing. Patient heterogeneity in the CVID cohort limited correlations between repertoire features and clinical complications.

The assay was immunoSEQ multiplex PCR, and TCRdb's table has in-frame clones only and misses some. This sample carries over 35,000 clones and no singletons, and approximately 0.71% goes to the top ten. The J gene is TRBJ2-1, the V gene TRBV5-1; 8 bases are a match to TRBD2. Source material: peripheral blood mononuclear cells. The receptor was isolated from a person aged 18 to 75 in good health. CDR3 bases read: TGCGCCAGCAGCTTGGGCGCGGGAGGTACTTCGTATGAG. Its translation is CASSLGAGGTSYE. The full CDR3 reads CASSLGAGGTSYEQFF. The variable domain in full, completed from reference TRBV5-1 and TRBJ2-1, reads KAGVTQTPRYLIKTRGQQVTLSCSPISGHRSVSWYQQTPGQGLQFLFEYFSETQRNKGNFPGRFSGRQFSNSRSEMNVSTLELGDSALYLCASSLGAGGTSYEQFFGPGTRLTVL.